These T cell receptor beta chains were read from a single sample in a study of CD8 T cells in ankylosing spondylitis. One entry per CDR3 protein, called by TCRdb with MiXCR from the 5' RACE reads. The sample carries a few hundred thousand distinct CDR3 sequences, approximately 20% recorded once. The sequenced sample consisted of blood, either unsorted or a sorted T cell fraction (not recorded which). The receptors derive from a male donor with ankylosing spondylitis. Each CDR3 is given with its conserved first and last residue. The order of the fields is clone size, V gene, J gene, D gene, CDR3 DNA, CDR3 protein. A D gene is named only where the DNA matches it firmly. The listing skips clone size in some rows; elsewhere it reads once, few, many or a size class.

NA,TRBV20-1,TRBJ1-1,NA,TGCAGTGTTAAGAACACCCCGAACACTGAAGCTTTCTTT,CSVKNTPNTEAFF
few,TRBV5-1,TRBJ2-7,NA,TGCGCCAGCATAAAATCGGGAGAAGCCTACGAGCAGTACTTC,CASIKSGEAYEQYF
few,TRBV3-1,TRBJ2-1,TRBD2,TGTGCCAGCGGGGGACTAGCGACGAATGAGCAGTTCTTC,CASGGLATNEQFF
NA,TRBV4-2,TRBJ2-3,NA,TGTGCCAGCAGCCAAGTTGGGACCCTTACAGATACGCAGTATTTT,CASSQVGTLTDTQYF
NA,TRBV5-1,TRBJ2-4,NA,TGCGCCAGCAGCTTGAGCCCCCTAGCCAAAAACATTCAGTACTTC,CASSLSPLAKNIQYF
few,TRBV20-1,TRBJ2-2,TRBD1,TGCAGTGCTAGAGATTGGGGACAGGCGACGAACACCGGGGAGCTGTTTTTT,CSARDWGQATNTGELFF
NA,TRBV9,TRBJ2-7,NA,TGTGCCAGCAGCGCCCGGCCGTCGGGGGAGCAGTACTTC,CASSARPSGEQYF
few,TRBV18,TRBJ2-3,NA,TGTGCCAGCTCACCCCCGGGACTCGTTGCCGCTAGCACAGATACGCAGTATTTT,CASSPPGLVAASTDTQYF
few,TRBV24-1,TRBJ1-5,NA,TGTGCCACCAGTGATTCGAGGAGTAGCAATCAGCCCCAGCATTTT,CATSDSRSSNQPQHF
NA,TRBV20-1,TRBJ2-1,TRBD2,TGCAGTGCTAGCGGGAGGCCCCCCTCTTACAATGAGCAGTTCTTC,CSASGRPPSYNEQFF
many,TRBV20-1,TRBJ2-1,TRBD2,TGCAGTGCTCTCGGTGCGGGAGCTGTGGATGAGCAGTTCTTC,CSALGAGAVDEQFF
NA,TRBV7-2,TRBJ2-5,NA,TGTGCCAGCAGCTTAGTAGCATACCAAGAGACCCAGTACTTC,CASSLVAYQETQYF
NA,TRBV20-1,TRBJ2-7,TRBD1,TGCAGTGCTAGACAGGGGGCCTACGAGCAGTACTTC,CSARQGAYEQYF
NA,TRBV6-4,TRBJ2-1,TRBD2,TGTGCCAGCAGTCGGGGGGGTTACGATGAGCAGTTCTTC,CASSRGGYDEQFF
NA,TRBV19,TRBJ2-1,TRBD2,TGTGCCAGTAGTAACCTTCCCGGGACTATCACCTACAATGAGCAGTTCTTC,CASSNLPGTITYNEQFF
few,TRBV19,TRBJ1-2,NA,TGTGCCAGTCTCCGGACAGCCGGGCATTCTGGCTACACCTTC,CASLRTAGHSGYTF